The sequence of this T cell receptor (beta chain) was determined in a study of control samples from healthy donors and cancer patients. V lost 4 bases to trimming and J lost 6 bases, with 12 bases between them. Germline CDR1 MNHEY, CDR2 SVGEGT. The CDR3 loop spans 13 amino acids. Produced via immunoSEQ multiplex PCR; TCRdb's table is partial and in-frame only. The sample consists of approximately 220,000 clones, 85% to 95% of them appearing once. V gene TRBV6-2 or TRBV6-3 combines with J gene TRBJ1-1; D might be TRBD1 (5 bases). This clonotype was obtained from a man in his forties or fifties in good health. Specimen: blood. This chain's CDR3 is CASSSGGVAEAFF. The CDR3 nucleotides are TGTGCCAGCAGTTCCGGGGGGGTCGCTGAAGCTTTCTTT.